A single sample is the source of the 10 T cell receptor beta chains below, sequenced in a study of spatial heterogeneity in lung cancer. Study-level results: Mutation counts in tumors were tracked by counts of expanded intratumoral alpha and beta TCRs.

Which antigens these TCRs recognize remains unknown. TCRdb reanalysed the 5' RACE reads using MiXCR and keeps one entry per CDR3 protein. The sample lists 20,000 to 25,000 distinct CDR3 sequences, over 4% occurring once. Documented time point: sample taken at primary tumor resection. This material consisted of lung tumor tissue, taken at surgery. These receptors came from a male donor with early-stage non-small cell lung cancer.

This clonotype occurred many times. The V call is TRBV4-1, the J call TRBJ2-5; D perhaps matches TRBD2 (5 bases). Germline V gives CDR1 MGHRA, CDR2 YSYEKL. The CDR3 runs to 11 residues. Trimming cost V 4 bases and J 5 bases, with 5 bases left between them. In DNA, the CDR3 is TGCGCCAGCAGCCGAGGGGAGACCCAGTACTTC. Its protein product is CASSRGETQYF.

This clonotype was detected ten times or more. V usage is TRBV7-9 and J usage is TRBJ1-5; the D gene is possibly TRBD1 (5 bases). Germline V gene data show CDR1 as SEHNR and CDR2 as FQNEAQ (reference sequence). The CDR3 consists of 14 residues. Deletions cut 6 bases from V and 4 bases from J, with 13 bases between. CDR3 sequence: CASSEGNSNQPQHF. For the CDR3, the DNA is TGTGCCAGCAGTGAGGGGAATTCAAATCAGCCCCAGCATTTT.

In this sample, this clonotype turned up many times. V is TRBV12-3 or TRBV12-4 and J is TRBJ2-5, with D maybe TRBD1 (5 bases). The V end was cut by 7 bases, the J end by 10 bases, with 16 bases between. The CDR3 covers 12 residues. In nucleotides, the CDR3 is TGTGCCAGCACCCAAGGGGTCCAAAACCAGTACTTC. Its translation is CASTQGVQNQYF.

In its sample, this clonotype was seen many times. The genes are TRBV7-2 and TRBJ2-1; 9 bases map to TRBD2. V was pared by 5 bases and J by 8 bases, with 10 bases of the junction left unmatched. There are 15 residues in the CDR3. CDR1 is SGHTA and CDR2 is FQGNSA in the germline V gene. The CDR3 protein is CASSKEAGGPHEQFF. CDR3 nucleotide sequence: TGTGCCAGCAGCAAAGAGGCGGGGGGGCCCCATGAGCAGTTCTTC.

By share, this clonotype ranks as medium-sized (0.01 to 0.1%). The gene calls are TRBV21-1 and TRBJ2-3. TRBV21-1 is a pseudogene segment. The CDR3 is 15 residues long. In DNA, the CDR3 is TGTGCCAGCAGCGCTAAATCACAGCACACAGATACGCAGTATTTT. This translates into CASSAKSQHTDTQYF.

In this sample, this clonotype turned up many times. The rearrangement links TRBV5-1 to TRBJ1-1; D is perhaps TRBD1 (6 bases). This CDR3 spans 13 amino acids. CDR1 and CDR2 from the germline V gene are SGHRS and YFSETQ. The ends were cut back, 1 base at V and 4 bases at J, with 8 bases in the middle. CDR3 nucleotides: TGCGCCAGCAGCTTGCAGGGGAGCACTGAAGCTTTCTTT. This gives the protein CASSLQGSTEAFF. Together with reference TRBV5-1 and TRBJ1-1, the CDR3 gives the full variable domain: KAGVTQTPRYLIKTRGQQVTLSCSPISGHRSVSWYQQTPGQGLQFLFEYFSETQRNKGNFPGRFSGRQFSNSRSEMNVSTLELGDSALYLCASSLQGSTEAFFGQGTRLTVV.

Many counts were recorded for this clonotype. Here the CDR3 reads CASSDSSYEQYF. The CDR3 DNA is TGTGCCAGCAGCGATAGCTCCTACGAGCAGTACTTC. The chain has TRBV3-1 and TRBJ2-7; no firm D call. This CDR3 contains 12 residues. Germline CDR1 and CDR2: LGHDT and YNNKEL (reference sequence). The V and J ends lost 5 bases and 0 bases respectively, with 5 bases between them.

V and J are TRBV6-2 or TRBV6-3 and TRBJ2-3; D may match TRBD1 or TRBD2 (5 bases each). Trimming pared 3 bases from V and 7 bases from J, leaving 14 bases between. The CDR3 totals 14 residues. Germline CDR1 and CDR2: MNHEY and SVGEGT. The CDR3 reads CASSYGASRNTQYF. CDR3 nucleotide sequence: TGTGCCAGCAGTTATGGGGCTAGCAGAAATACGCAGTATTTT.

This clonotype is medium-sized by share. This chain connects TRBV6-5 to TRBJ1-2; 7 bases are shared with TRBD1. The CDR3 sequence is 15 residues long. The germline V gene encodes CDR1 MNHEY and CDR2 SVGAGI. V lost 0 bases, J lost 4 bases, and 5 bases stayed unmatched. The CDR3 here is CASSYSTGRSYGYTF. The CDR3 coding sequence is TGTGCCAGCAGTTACTCGACAGGGAGGAGCTATGGCTACACCTTC.

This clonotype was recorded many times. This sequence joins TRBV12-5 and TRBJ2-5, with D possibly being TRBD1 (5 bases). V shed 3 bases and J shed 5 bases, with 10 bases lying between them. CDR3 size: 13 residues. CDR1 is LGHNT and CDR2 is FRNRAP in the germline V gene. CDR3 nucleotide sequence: TGTGCTAGTGGTTTAACAGGAGTGGAGACCCAGTACTTC. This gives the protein CASGLTGVETQYF.